This is a list of T cell receptor beta chains from one sample in a study of blood T cells in healthy people across ages. Via MiXCR, TCRdb re-called the 5' RACE reads, giving one row per CDR3 protein. The table lists about 1.5 million distinct CDR3 sequences, 35% to 45% of them singletons. Source material: blood. These receptors all stem from a woman aged 18-35 years in good health. Each CDR3 is given with its conserved first and last residue. D genes are given only for firm matches. Expanded clones are given a class, and other clones once, few, many or no size at all.

J gene	D gene	V gene	clone size	CDR3 DNA	CDR3 protein
TRBJ2-7	NA	TRBV20-1	few	TGCAGTGCTAGAGATCGCCGGACCCTCAACTTCTACGAGCAGTACTTC	CSARDRRTLNFYEQYF
TRBJ1-1	NA	TRBV5-1	once	TGCGCCAGCAGCTTGGGTTCGTCGGGTCGGTACACTGAAGCTTTCTTT	CASSLGSSGRYTEAFF
TRBJ2-5	NA	TRBV4-3	NA	TGCGCCAGCAGCCGAAAACTCCCCCTAGCCTACAATGAGCAGTACTTC	CASSRKLPLAYNEQYF
TRBJ1-1	TRBD1	TRBV20-1	NA	TGCAGTGCTGGGAGGGGACAGGGAACGAACACTGAAGCTTTCTTT	CSAGRGQGTNTEAFF
TRBJ2-1	NA	TRBV7-6	once	TGTACCAGCAGCTTAGTAGCCGGGGGTACTGAGCAGTTCTTC	CTSSLVAGGTEQFF
TRBJ2-3	TRBD2	TRBV20-1	few	TGCAGTGCTAGTCAACCTAGCGGCAGCACAGATACGCAGTATTTT	CSASQPSGSTDTQYF
TRBJ2-3	TRBD2	TRBV3-1	NA	TGTGCCAGCAGCCAGAGCCTCGGGGGGACGCAGTATTTT	CASSQSLGGTQYF
TRBJ2-3	TRBD2	TRBV29-1	many	TGCAGCGTTGAGGGGACTAGTCACCAAGATACGCAGTATTTT	CSVEGTSHQDTQYF
TRBJ2-1	NA	TRBV3-1	many	TGTGCCAGCAGCCCTATTGGCGATGAGCAGTTCTTC	CASSPIGDEQFF
TRBJ2-5	TRBD1	TRBV5-1	few	TGCGCCAGCGTCCCGGGACAGCCATTTGAGACCCAGTACTTC	CASVPGQPFETQYF
TRBJ1-1	NA	TRBV3-1	NA	TGTGCCAGCAGCCAGGTGGGGGCTATGAACACTGAAGCTTTCTTT	CASSQVGAMNTEAFF
TRBJ2-7	TRBD1	TRBV5-1	few	TGCGCCAGCAGCAAAGGGACAGGGGAAGTCTACGAGCAGTACTTC	CASSKGTGEVYEQYF
TRBJ1-5	NA	TRBV7-2	few	TGTGCCAGCAGCTCGGGATTTCATAGCAATCAGCCCCAGCATTTT	CASSSGFHSNQPQHF
TRBJ2-5	NA	TRBV29-1	few	TGCAGCGTTGAGTCCCAGGGAGTGGGGACCCAGTACTTC	CSVESQGVGTQYF
TRBJ2-1	TRBD1	TRBV24-1	NA	TGTGCCACCAGTGATTTCCCCAGGGGGCGCGGTGAGCAGTTCTTC	CATSDFPRGRGEQFF
TRBJ1-2	NA	TRBV12-3/TRBV12-4	many	TGTGCCAGCAGTTTGGGGTCAGCTAACTATGGCTACACCTTC	CASSLGSANYGYTF
TRBJ2-5	NA	TRBV6-5	NA	TGTGCCAGCAGTTACTCCGGGTCCCCCATGGGCAATGAGCAGTACTTC	CASSYSGSPMGNEQYF
TRBJ2-5	NA	TRBV5-1	NA	TGCGACAGCAGCTTGGATGAGACCCAGTACTTC	CDSSLDETQYF
TRBJ2-1	TRBD1	TRBV20-1	NA	TGCAGTGCTAGGCAAATCGGGACAGAATCCAGATCCTACAATGAGCAGTTCTTC	CSARQIGTESRSYNEQFF
TRBJ2-5	NA	TRBV5-5	NA	TGTGCCAGCAGCTTGGAATCGATCCAAGAGACCCAGTACTTC	CASSLESIQETQYF
TRBJ1-1	TRBD1	TRBV20-1	NA	TGCAGTGCGCAACGACAGGGGAAGGGAACTGAAGCTTTCTTT	CSAQRQGKGTEAFF
TRBJ2-5	TRBD1	TRBV12-3/TRBV12-4	few	TGTGCCAGCAGTTTAGCGCTAAGGGGACAGGCCCAAGAGACCCAGTACTTC	CASSLALRGQAQETQYF
TRBJ2-3	NA	TRBV3-1	NA	TGTGCCAGCAGCCCCCGACCGGACGGAGGCACAGATACGCAGTATTTT	CASSPRPDGGTDTQYF
TRBJ2-7	NA	TRBV7-9	few	TGTGCCAGCAGCTCGAGCTTGGTAGCCTACGAGCAGTACTTC	CASSSSLVAYEQYF
TRBJ1-1	TRBD1	TRBV4-2	NA	TGTGCCAGCAGCCAAGGGACAGGGGCTAGACGGAGGGCTGAAGCTTTCTTT	CASSQGTGARRRAEAFF
TRBJ1-2	NA	TRBV4-3	NA	TGCGCCAGCAGCCAAGAGGGTAGGGGATTAGATGGCTACACCTTC	CASSQEGRGLDGYTF
TRBJ1-1	NA	TRBV7-3	few	TGTGCCAGCAGCTTGGACACAGGCACTGAAGCTTTCTTT	CASSLDTGTEAFF
TRBJ1-4	NA	TRBV7-2	few	TGTGCCAGCAGCTTATTCCAGGGTGGTGAAAAACTGTTTTTT	CASSLFQGGEKLFF
TRBJ2-7	NA	TRBV20-1	few	TGCAGTGTCCTAGGGGAAAGGGACTTCGTTCCCTACGAGCAGTACTTC	CSVLGERDFVPYEQYF
TRBJ2-2	NA	TRBV12-3/TRBV12-4	NA	TGTGCCAGCAGCTGGAGCGGAGGCCGGGCCGGGGAGCTGTTTTTT	CASSWSGGRAGELFF
TRBJ1-4	NA	TRBV18	NA	TGTGCCAGCTCACCACCGTGGCAGGCGACGTATAATGAAAAACTGTTTTTT	CASSPPWQATYNEKLFF
TRBJ2-3	NA	TRBV5-4	NA	TGTGCCAGCAGCTCAAAACTACAGGGAGATACGCAGTATTTT	CASSSKLQGDTQYF
TRBJ2-1	TRBD2	TRBV6-2/TRBV6-3	NA	TGTGCCAGCAGTTCCGGGACTAGCGGGACTTCCTACAATGAGCAGTTCTTC	CASSSGTSGTSYNEQFF
TRBJ1-2	TRBD1	TRBV7-9	few	TGTGCCAGCAGCGAAGACAGGGGGCGGACCGTAAACTATGGCTACACCTTC	CASSEDRGRTVNYGYTF
TRBJ2-5	TRBD2	TRBV25-1	few	TGTGCCAGCAGCGCCCGGGACTACACAGCGAGGGAGACCCAGTACTTC	CASSARDYTARETQYF
TRBJ2-3	NA	TRBV11-2	NA	TGTGCCAGCAGCTTAGACTACACCAGGGGTACGCAGTATTTT	CASSLDYTRGTQYF
TRBJ2-1	NA	TRBV4-2	NA	TGTGCCAGCAGCCAAGTGGGGTCAGAGACCCAGTTCTTC	CASSQVGSETQFF
TRBJ2-5	NA	TRBV20-1	few	TGCAGTGCAGCCCCCGGGACGCCGTACCAAGAGACCCAGTACTTC	CSAAPGTPYQETQYF
TRBJ1-2	NA	TRBV7-9	NA	TGTGCCAGCAGCCAAGACAGGTCTTACCCGTATGGCTACACCTTC	CASSQDRSYPYGYTF
TRBJ2-3	NA	TRBV3-1	many	TGTGCCAGCAGCCAAGGGACTAGCACAGATACGCAGTATTTT	CASSQGTSTDTQYF
TRBJ2-1	TRBD2	TRBV29-1	NA	TGCAGCGTTGCTCTAGCGGGGTTCTACAATGAGCAGTTCTTC	CSVALAGFYNEQFF
TRBJ2-2	NA	TRBV10-3	NA	TGTGCCACCAAAGAAAAAGCGAACACCGGGGAGTTGTTTTTT	CATKEKANTGELFF
TRBJ1-2	NA	TRBV20-1	few	TGCAGTGCTAGAGATCCAGGGGCAAGAGGCTACACCTTC	CSARDPGARGYTF
TRBJ2-1	TRBD2	TRBV4-3	NA	TGCGCCAGCAGCCAAGATCCGGGACTAGTTTGGGACTACAATGAGCAGTTCTTC	CASSQDPGLVWDYNEQFF
TRBJ2-5	TRBD2	TRBV4-3	many	TGCGCCAGCAGCCAAGATGGCGGGGGGTCCCAAGAGACCCAGTACTTC	CASSQDGGGSQETQYF
TRBJ2-1	NA	TRBV7-2	many	TGTGCCAGCAGCTTAGTGAACCGGGTGAAAGGCAATGAGCAGTTCTTC	CASSLVNRVKGNEQFF
TRBJ2-7	NA	TRBV29-1	many	TGCAGCGTTGGTATAGGATCCCCCTACGAGCAGTACTTC	CSVGIGSPYEQYF
TRBJ2-1	NA	TRBV10-3	NA	TGTGCCATCAGGCAGGTACAGGGTTTGGGCAATGAGCAGTTCTTC	CAIRQVQGLGNEQFF
TRBJ1-2	TRBD1	TRBV7-2	many	TGTGCCAGCAGCTTAGGGGACAGCTATGGCTACACCTTC	CASSLGDSYGYTF